This T cell receptor beta chain was recovered during a study of immune evolution from preneoplasia to lung adenocarcinoma. Across the study: HLA loss of heterozygosity: 5.5% to 8.5% AIS, about 14% MIA, around 35% ADC, none AAH.

Germline-derived CDR1 and CDR2 are MGHRA and YSYEKL. V was clipped by 1 base and J by 6 bases, with 4 bases between them. This CDR3 has 12 residues. Here immunoSEQ multiplex PCR was the method, and the copy in TCRdb shows in-frame clones only, minus some. Counted here are more than 25,000 clones, approximately 69% occurring once; the ten biggest clones make up roughly 5.7%. The chain combines TRBV4-1 with TRBJ2-1; D ambiguous. The TCR originated in a person aged 55-75 years with invasive lung adenocarcinoma. Some clones in this sample may be carry-over from other donors' samples. Material for sequencing was FFPE invasive lung adenocarcinoma tissue. The CDR3 DNA sequence: TGCGCCAGCAGCCAAGGTTCCAATGAGCAGTTCTTC. This codes for CASSQGSNEQFF.